This T cell receptor (beta chain) stems from a study of T-cell reconstitution after alpha-beta-depleted transplantation in children. As it was prepared, the TCRbeta library received unique molecular identifiers. Via MiXCR, TCRdb re-called the PCR reads, giving one row per CDR3 protein. This table has approximately 210,000 distinct CDR3 sequences, more than 14% appearing once. This clonotype has at least ten counts. V was cut by 7 bases and J by 0 bases, with 11 bases left in between. The CDR3 sequence is 13 residues long. Germline V gene data show CDR1 as SQVTM and CDR2 as ANQGSEA. This material consisted of PBMCs from the stem cell graft donor, taken from the stem cell graft. This clonotype was obtained from a human donor who donated a stem cell graft to a child with acute lymphoblastic leukemia. V and J are TRBV29-1 and TRBJ2-3, with TRBD1 as a possible D gene (5 bases). The CDR3 DNA sequence: TGCAGCGCGACCAGGGATAGCACAGATACGCAGTATTTT. Amino acid sequence: CSATRDSTDTQYF.